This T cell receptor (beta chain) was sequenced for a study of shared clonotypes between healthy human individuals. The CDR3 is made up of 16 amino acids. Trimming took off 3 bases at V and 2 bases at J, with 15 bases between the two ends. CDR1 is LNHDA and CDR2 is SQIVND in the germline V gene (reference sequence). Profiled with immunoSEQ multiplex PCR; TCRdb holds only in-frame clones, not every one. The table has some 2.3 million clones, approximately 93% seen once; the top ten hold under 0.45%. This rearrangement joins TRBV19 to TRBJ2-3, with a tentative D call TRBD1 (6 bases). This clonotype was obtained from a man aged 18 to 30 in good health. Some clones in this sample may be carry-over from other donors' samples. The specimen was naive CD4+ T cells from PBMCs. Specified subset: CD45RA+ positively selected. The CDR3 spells CASSIQPGAVTDTQYF. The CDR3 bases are TGTGCCAGTAGTATTCAGCCAGGGGCTGTCACAGATACGCAGTATTTT.